The next 23 T cell receptor beta chains were all read from a single sample in a study of CD8 T cells in ankylosing spondylitis. TCRdb recomputed calls from the 5' RACE reads with MiXCR, one row per CDR3 protein. This repertoire shows around 330,000 distinct CDR3 sequences, about 9.9% found once; its top ten account for roughly 9%. Sample: blood, either unsorted or a sorted T cell fraction (not recorded which). These receptors were collected from a female donor with ankylosing spondylitis or in good health (not recorded which).

This clonotype was seen repeatedly, ten times or more. The chain recombines TRBV5-1 with TRBJ2-3; no clear D. CDR3 size: 15 residues. Trimming pared 5 bases from V and 5 bases from J, leaving 18 bases between. Germline V gene lookup returns CDR1 SGHRS and CDR2 YFSETQ. CDR3 region: CASSPESTQRDTQYF. In DNA form, the CDR3 reads TGCGCCAGCAGTCCGGAGAGTACGCAACGAGATACGCAGTATTTT. The full variable domain, its missing parts supplied by reference TRBV5-1 and TRBJ2-3, is KAGVTQTPRYLIKTRGQQVTLSCSPISGHRSVSWYQQTPGQGLQFLFEYFSETQRNKGNFPGRFSGRQFSNSRSEMNVSTLELGDSALYLCASSPESTQRDTQYFGPGTRLTVL.

This clonotype showed up many times. The genes are TRBV5-1 and TRBJ1-1; 9 bases are a match to TRBD1. CDR1 is SGHRS and CDR2 is YFSETQ in the germline V gene. The V gene end was trimmed by 0 bases and the J gene end by 3 bases; junction bases not matched to a gene: 6. The CDR3 consists of 16 residues. CDR3 in amino acids: CASSLGTGVLDTEAFF. DNA of the CDR3: TGCGCCAGCAGCTTGGGGACAGGGGTATTGGACACTGAAGCTTTCTTT. The complete variable domain, with remaining parts taken from reference TRBV5-1 and TRBJ1-1, reads KAGVTQTPRYLIKTRGQQVTLSCSPISGHRSVSWYQQTPGQGLQFLFEYFSETQRNKGNFPGRFSGRQFSNSRSEMNVSTLELGDSALYLCASSLGTGVLDTEAFFGQGTRLTVV.

This clonotype was recorded many times. The chain joins TRBV20-1 to TRBJ2-1; D might be TRBD1 (5 bases). CDR1 DFQATT and CDR2 SNEGSKA come from the germline V gene (reference sequence). CDR3 length: 13 amino acids. CDR3 residues: CRATVSSYNEQFF. For the CDR3, the DNA is TGCAGGGCGACAGTTAGCTCCTACAATGAGCAGTTCTTC.

This clonotype has just a few counts. The chain has TRBV12-3 or TRBV12-4 and TRBJ2-5, with TRBD2 matching over 7 bases. After removal of 6 bases from V and 4 bases from J, the junction contained 17 bases not matched to a gene. The CDR3 contains 17 residues. CDR3 DNA: TGTGCCAGCAGCCAGGCGGCGGCGGGAGTCTGGCGAGAGACCCAGTACTTC. Translating it yields CASSQAAAGVWRETQYF.

This clonotype was detected only a few times. In DNA form, the CDR3 reads TGTGCCAGCAGTACCCACGGCGGGAATTTGGCCGAGCAGTACTTC. It specifies CASSTHGGNLAEQYF. The genes are TRBV28 and TRBJ2-7; D may be TRBD2 (6 bases). Germline lookup yields CDR1 MDHEN and CDR2 SYDVKM. The CDR3 spans 15 residues. V shed 5 bases and J shed 6 bases, with 20 bases lying between them.

This clonotype was observed at least ten times. The rearrangement joins TRBV24-1 to TRBJ2-3; weak D call: TRBD2 (6 bases). Trimming stripped 9 bases from V and 2 bases from J, with 11 bases between. This CDR3 spans 13 amino acids. In germline, CDR1 is KGHDR, CDR2 SFDVKD. The CDR3 DNA sequence: TGTGCCACCCGTCCGGGAGCCACAGATACGCAGTATTTT. Its protein is CATRPGATDTQYF.

At least ten counts were recorded for this clonotype. The V and J genes are TRBV6-4 and TRBJ2-3, with 8 bases fitting TRBD2. There are 15 residues in the CDR3. After removal of 0 bases from V and 5 bases from J, the junction contained 4 bases not matched to a gene. Germline V gives CDR1 MRHNA, CDR2 SNTAGT. The CDR3 sequence is CASSDSGSGGDTQYF. The CDR3 nucleotides are TGTGCCAGCAGTGACTCAGGGAGCGGGGGAGATACGCAGTATTTT.

Turning to this clonotype: A much larger clone sits a single nucleotide away, making a read error possible. The rearrangement uses TRBV20-1 and TRBJ1-1, with TRBD1 matching over 11 bases. Germline values: CDR1 DFQATT, CDR2 SNEGSKA (reference sequence). There are 14 residues in the CDR3. Written as DNA, the CDR3 is TGCAATGCAGTGAGGGACAGGGGGTATCCTGAAGCTTTCTTT. Translation: CNAVRDRGYPEAFF.

The V and J genes are TRBV20-1 and TRBJ1-5; TRBD1 aligns across 9 bases. CDR3 size: 14 residues. Germline assignment: CDR1 DFQATT and CDR2 SNEGSKA (reference sequence). Trimming removed 6 bases from V and 7 bases from J; junction bases left unmatched: 10. The CDR3 sequence: CSARTGGRGQPQHF. CDR3 bases: TGCAGTGCAAGAACAGGGGGCCGAGGACAGCCCCAGCATTTT.

This clonotype was recorded many times. The chain carries TRBV6-6 and TRBJ1-6; possibly TRBD1 for D (6 bases). V was trimmed by 8 bases and J by 9 bases, leaving 14 bases between them. Germline loops: CDR1 MNHNY, CDR2 SVGAGI (reference sequence). The CDR3 loop spans 13 amino acids. In DNA, the CDR3 is TGTGCCAGCTGCCAGGGACACGCTTCACCCCTCCACTTT. Translation: CASCQGHASPLHF.

This clonotype was counted only a few times. The V gene is TRBV4-3, the J gene TRBJ2-7, with 7 bases matching TRBD1. The CDR3 sequence is 16 residues long. CDR1 and CDR2 (germline): LGHNA, YSLEER. V shed 5 bases, J shed 3 bases, and the junction held 13 bases outside the gene matches. For the CDR3, the DNA is TGCGCCAGCAGCTATCCCCGACAGGGTCCCTACTACGAGCAGTACTTC. Translating it yields CASSYPRQGPYYEQYF.

The V gene is TRBV7-2, the J gene TRBJ2-3; TRBD2 aligns across 13 bases. CDR1 is SGHTA and CDR2 is FQGNSA in the germline V gene. Trimming removed 3 bases from V and 4 bases from J; junction bases left unmatched: 4. The CDR3 totals 16 residues. The CDR3 here is CASSFGLAGEADTQYF. The CDR3, as DNA: TGTGCCAGCAGCTTTGGACTAGCGGGAGAGGCAGATACGCAGTATTTT.

The table lists this clonotype with many counts. This chain links TRBV28 with TRBJ1-4, with 9 bases aligning to TRBD1. CDR1 is MDHEN, CDR2 SYDVKM, per germline. V dropped 6 bases and J dropped 7; count of bases not matched to a gene: 9. The CDR3 spans 15 residues. This CDR3 reads CASRPDGQGTEKLFF. The CDR3 DNA reads TGTGCCAGCAGACCCGACGGACAGGGGACTGAAAAACTGTTTTTT.

In its sample, this clonotype was seen many times. This chain joins TRBV24-1 and TRBJ2-7; the match to TRBD1 covers 9 bases. The CDR3 runs to 14 residues. The germline CDR1 and CDR2 sequences are KGHDR and SFDVKD. V lost 5 bases to trimming and J lost 4 bases; unmatched junction nucleotides: 5. CDR3 region: CATSGTGGGYEQYF. The CDR3 coding sequence is TGTGCCACCAGTGGCACAGGGGGCGGTTACGAGCAGTACTTC.

This clonotype was counted ten times or more. The CDR3 spells CASRADPVGDEAFF. CDR3 DNA sequence: TGCGCCAGCAGAGCGGACCCTGTGGGGGATGAAGCTTTCTTT. The rearrangement joins TRBV5-1 to TRBJ1-1; D perhaps matches TRBD1 (5 bases). The CDR3 has 14 amino acids. Trimming took 5 bases from V and 7 from J, leaving 18 bases between them. CDR1 is SGHRS, CDR2 YFSETQ, per germline.

This clonotype was counted a few times. V is TRBV6-6 and J is TRBJ1-2; D is unclear. Per germline, CDR1 MNHNY and CDR2 SVGAGI (reference sequence). The CDR3 consists of 13 residues. V lost 6 bases and J 8 bases, leaving 16 bases between the germline ends. In nucleotides, the CDR3 is TGTGCCAGCAGACCCCTCTCCGAGAGAGGCTACACCTTC. This codes for CASRPLSERGYTF.

The sample holds many counts of this clonotype. The chain links TRBV6-2 or TRBV6-3 to TRBJ2-7; 9 bases are a match to TRBD2. Germline assignment: CDR1 MNHEY and CDR2 SVGEGT. The CDR3 contains 14 residues. The V and J ends lost 6 bases and 3 bases, in that order; junction bases with no gene match: 6. CDR3 DNA: TGTGCCAGCAGACCTCTAGCGGGGTTCTACGAGCAGTACTTC. It codes for CASRPLAGFYEQYF.

The chain recombines TRBV12-3 or TRBV12-4 with TRBJ2-7; D gene unclear. V dropped 2 bases and J dropped 6 bases, with 5 bases sitting between them. This CDR3 is 11 amino acids long. The CDR3 is CASSLMGEQYF. The DNA of the CDR3 is TGTGCCAGCAGTTTAATGGGCGAGCAGTACTTC.

The chain links TRBV5-5 to TRBJ2-7, with D unclear. The CDR3 is 14 amino acids. V lost 4 bases, J lost 2 bases, and 13 bases lay in between. Germline CDR1 reads SGHKS; CDR2 reads YYEKEE (reference sequence). In DNA, the CDR3 is TGTGCCAGCAGCCCGAGTGGGCGAACCTACGAGCAGTACTTC. This codes for CASSPSGRTYEQYF.

This clonotype has ten or more counts. The gene calls are TRBV20-1 and TRBJ2-3, with D uncertain. This CDR3 region has 13 residues. V lost 3 bases and J 1 base, leaving 8 bases between the germline ends. Germline CDR1 is DFQATT and CDR2 is SNEGSKA (reference sequence). CDR3 coding DNA: TGCAGTGCTAGGGTAGTGGGCACAGATACGCAGTATTTT. The encoded protein is CSARVVGTDTQYF.

This clonotype was recorded a few times. The chain recombines TRBV7-2 with TRBJ1-6, with 7 bases fitting TRBD1. J was trimmed by 3 bases and V by 4 bases; bases with no gene match: 3. The CDR3 runs 15 residues. Per the germline V gene, CDR1 is SGHTA and CDR2 is FQGNSA. The chain's CDR3 is CASSWDSNYNSPLHF. As DNA, the CDR3 is TGTGCCAGCAGCTGGGACAGTAACTATAATTCACCCCTCCACTTT.

V gene TRBV7-2 combines with J gene TRBJ2-7; 11 bases agree with TRBD2. CDR1 and CDR2 from the germline V gene are SGHTA and FQGNSA. The CDR3 has 15 residues. Unmatched junction bases numbered 5, after V lost 5 bases and J lost 2 bases. CDR3 DNA sequence: TGTGCCAGCAGCATCTTAGCGGGGGGGCCCTACGAGCAGTACTTC. It encodes CASSILAGGPYEQYF.

This clonotype occurred many times. The chain joins TRBV5-1 to TRBJ2-1; TRBD1 is a possible D gene (6 bases). Trimming stripped 1 base from V and 5 bases from J, with 10 bases between. CDR1 and CDR2 from the germline V gene are SGHRS and YFSETQ. The CDR3 totals 14 residues. This CDR3 is CASSLTGNNNEQFF. The DNA for the CDR3 is TGCGCCAGCAGCTTGACAGGGAACAACAATGAGCAGTTCTTC.